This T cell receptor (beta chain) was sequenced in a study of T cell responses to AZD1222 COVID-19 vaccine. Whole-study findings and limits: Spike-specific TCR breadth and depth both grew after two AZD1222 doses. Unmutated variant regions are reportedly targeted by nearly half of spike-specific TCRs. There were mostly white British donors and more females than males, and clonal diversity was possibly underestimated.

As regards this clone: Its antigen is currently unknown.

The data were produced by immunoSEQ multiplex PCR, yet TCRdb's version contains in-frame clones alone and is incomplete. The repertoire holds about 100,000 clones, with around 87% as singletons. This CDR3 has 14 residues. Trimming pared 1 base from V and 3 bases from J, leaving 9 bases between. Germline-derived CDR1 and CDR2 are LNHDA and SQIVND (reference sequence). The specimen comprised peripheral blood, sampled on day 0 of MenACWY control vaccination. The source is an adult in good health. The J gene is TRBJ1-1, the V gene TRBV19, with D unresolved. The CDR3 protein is CASSIVNGDTEAFF. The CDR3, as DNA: TGTGCCAGTAGTATAGTTAACGGGGACACTGAAGCTTTCTTT.